These 14 T cell receptor beta chains share one sample of origin, sequenced in a study of tumor-infiltrating lymphocytes in localized non-small cell lung cancer. Repertoires were generated with immunoSEQ multiplex PCR, while TCRdb's copy carries only in-frame clones and drops some. The sample shows about 15,000 clones, about three quarters of them seen only once. The sample consisted of lung tumor tissue. The receptors were gathered from a human donor with non-small cell lung cancer.

The chain recombines TRBV6-4 with TRBJ2-1, with D perhaps assigned TRBD1 or TRBD2 (6 bases each). The CDR3 is 14 residues long. The ends were cut back, 2 bases at V and 5 bases at J, with 10 bases in the middle. Germline V lookup: CDR1 MRHNA, CDR2 SNTAGT. The CDR3 region is CASSDGGGNNEQFF. CDR3 nucleotides: TGTGCCAGCAGTGACGGGGGCGGGAACAATGAGCAGTTCTTC.

This chain links TRBV28 with TRBJ2-5; 7 bases fit TRBD1. The CDR3 totals 14 residues. Germline V gives CDR1 MDHEN, CDR2 SYDVKM. With V trimmed by 4 bases and J by 4 bases, 6 bases remained unmatched. Here the CDR3 DNA reads TGTGCCAGCAGTTCACCGACAGGGCCAGAGACCCAGTACTTC. Translating it yields CASSSPTGPETQYF.

The J gene is TRBJ2-3, the V gene TRBV25-1, with D unresolved. The CDR3 covers 13 residues. The germline CDR1 and CDR2 sequences are MGHDK and SYGVNS. With 8 bases removed from V and 2 bases from J, the gap between germline ends came to 11 bases. CDR3 protein: CASHGDLTDTQYF. The CDR3 DNA is TGTGCCAGCCACGGAGATCTCACAGATACGCAGTATTTT.

This chain joins TRBV28 and TRBJ2-2; no firm D call. CDR1 is MDHEN, CDR2 SYDVKM, per germline. Trimming left V 1 base short and J 5 bases short, with 5 bases between. This CDR3 contains 13 residues. The CDR3 reads CASSLFRTGELFF. For the CDR3, the DNA is TGTGCCAGCAGTTTATTCCGTACCGGGGAGCTGTTTTTT. The full variable domain, its missing parts supplied by reference TRBV28 and TRBJ2-2, is DVKVTQSSRYLVKRTGEKVFLECVQDMDHENMFWYRQDPGLGLRLIYFSYDVKMKEKGDIPEGYSVSREKKERFSLILESASTNQTSMYLCASSLFRTGELFFGEGSRLTVL.

The chain couples TRBV10-2 to TRBJ2-3; D might be TRBD2 (5 bases). This CDR3 has 16 amino acids. Germline loops: CDR1 WSHSY, CDR2 SAAADI. Trimming pared 3 bases from V and 1 base from J, leaving 14 bases between. This CDR3 reads CASSERGRTGTDTQYF. CDR3 DNA sequence: TGCGCCAGCAGTGAACGGGGTCGAACGGGCACAGATACGCAGTATTTT.

This clone occurred a few times. This sequence joins TRBV2 and TRBJ1-5, with D maybe TRBD1 (5 bases). Germline V lookup: CDR1 SNHLY, CDR2 FYNNEI. The CDR3 is 17 amino acids. Trimming took off 4 bases at V and 11 bases at J, with 27 bases between the two ends. Here the CDR3 DNA reads TGTGCCAGCAGTGGACGCTCCCGGGACCCAGCGTGGTGGACCCAGCATTTT. Amino acids: CASSGRSRDPAWWTQHF.

The gene calls are TRBV30 and TRBJ1-2, with D possibly being TRBD1 (5 bases). Germline V gene lookup returns CDR1 GTSNPN and CDR2 SVGIG (reference sequence). CDR3 length: 13 amino acids. Trimming pared 5 bases from V and 4 bases from J, leaving 14 bases between. DNA of the CDR3: TGTGCCTGGCGCGGAGAGGGGAGCTATGGCTACACCTTC. Translation: CAWRGEGSYGYTF.

The chain joins TRBV11-3 to TRBJ2-1; 9 bases line up with TRBD2. This CDR3 spans 16 amino acids. The germline gives CDR1 SGHNT, CDR2 YENEEA. V lost 2 bases, J lost 9 bases, and 11 bases stayed unmatched. The CDR3 nucleotides read TGTGCCAGCAGCTTACGTCGTTCAGCGACTAGCGGTGAGCAGTTCTTC. Encoded protein: CASSLRRSATSGEQFF.

V usage is TRBV10-3 and J usage is TRBJ2-2; TRBD2 matches 7 bases. This CDR3 spans 15 amino acids. After removal of 1 base from V and 5 bases from J, the junction contained 4 bases not matched to a gene. Looked up from germline, CDR1 is ENHRY and CDR2 is SYGVKD. The CDR3 sequence is CAISELGLTTGELFF. For the CDR3, the DNA is TGTGCCATCAGTGAGTTGGGACTAACTACCGGGGAGCTGTTTTTT.

The rearrangement joins TRBV11-3 to TRBJ2-1, with 14 bases lining up with TRBD2. Germline assignment: CDR1 SGHNT and CDR2 YENEEA. This CDR3 is built from 15 residues. J was trimmed by 7 bases and V by 1 base; bases with no gene match: 0. The CDR3 nucleotides are TGTGCCAGCAGCTTAGGACTAGCGGGAGGGAATGAGCAGTTCTTC. Translation: CASSLGLAGGNEQFF. Based on the CDR3 plus reference TRBV11-3 and TRBJ2-1, the full variable domain is EAGVVQSPRYKIIEKKQPVAFWCNPISGHNTLYWYLQNLGQGPELLIRYENEEAVDDSQLPKDRFSAERLKGVDSTLKIQPAELGDSAVYLCASSLGLAGGNEQFFGPGTRLTVL.

The gene calls are TRBV6-1 and TRBJ2-1, with D possibly TRBD2 on 5 matching bases. Germline lookup yields CDR1 MNHNS and CDR2 SASEGT. The CDR3 covers 16 residues. The germline V and J ends were trimmed by 2 bases and 6 bases, with 17 bases remaining between them. CDR3 region: CASSETASKISNEQFF. The CDR3 DNA is TGTGCCAGCAGTGAAACGGCTAGCAAGATTTCCAATGAGCAGTTCTTC.

This rearrangement joins TRBV7-9 to TRBJ2-7; possible D gene TRBD1, 6 bases. The CDR3 spans 15 residues. V lost 1 base and J 3 bases, leaving 13 bases between the germline ends. The germline CDR1 and CDR2 sequences are SEHNR and FQNEAQ (reference sequence). In DNA form, the CDR3 reads TGTGCCAGCAGCTTAGTCTCAGGGGAGCGCTACGAGCAGTACTTC. The encoded protein is CASSLVSGERYEQYF.

This clone showed up just once. Additional DNA sequences in this sample encode the identical CDR3. The gene calls are TRBV5-1 and TRBJ2-6, with D possibly TRBD2 on 6 matching bases. V lost 4 bases and J 2 bases, leaving 19 bases between the germline ends. CDR3 length equals 18 residues. CDR1 and CDR2 (germline): SGHRS, YFSETQ. The chain's CDR3 is CASSHSSGGLAGANVLTF. In DNA form, the CDR3 reads TGCGCCAGCAGCCACTCATCTGGGGGACTTGCTGGGGCCAACGTCCTGACTTTC.

The chain uses TRBV27 and TRBJ2-1; 8 bases map to TRBD2. Per germline, CDR1 MNHEY and CDR2 SMNVEV (reference sequence). The CDR3 sequence is 13 residues long. V shed 5 bases and J 9 bases; nucleotides not matched to a gene: 6. The CDR3 here is CASSVSGRSEQFF. CDR3 in DNA: TGTGCCAGCAGTGTGAGCGGGAGAAGTGAGCAGTTCTTC.